A single sample gave rise to the 23 T cell receptor beta chains below, sequenced in a study of blood T cell repertoires in COVID-19. Assay: immunoSEQ multiplex PCR; the TCRdb copy retains only in-frame clones and omits some. The sample contains some 350,000 clones, approximately 88% of which appear only once. Material: PBMCs or T cells enriched from blood (not recorded which). The receptor set was obtained from a man aged 25-45 years who had recovered from COVID-19.

The V gene is TRBV2, the J gene TRBJ2-1, with D tentatively TRBD1 (7 bases). The CDR3 spans 14 residues. Trimming stripped 4 bases from V and 8 bases from J, with 15 bases between. CDR1 and CDR2 from the germline V gene are SNHLY and FYNNEI. As DNA, the CDR3 is TGTGCCAGCAGTGGGGGGGACAGAGTTGATGAGCAGTTCTTC. This codes for CASSGGDRVDEQFF.

This clone has just a few counts. CDR3 DNA: TGTGCCACCAGCAGAGAGGCAGGATATAGCAATCAGCCCCAGCATTTT. This translates into CATSREAGYSNQPQHF. V usage is TRBV15 and J usage is TRBJ1-5; D is unresolved. CDR1 is LNHNV and CDR2 is YYDKDF in the germline V gene (reference sequence). The CDR3 has 16 residues. Between the trimmed V and J ends, which lost 0 bases and 0 bases, there was a span of 9 bases. Full variable domain (rest looked up from reference TRBV15 and TRBJ1-5): DAMVIQNPRYQVTQFGKPVTLSCSQTLNHNVMYWYQQKSSQAPKLLFHYYDKDFNNEADTPDNFQSRRPNTSFCFLDIRSPGLGDTAMYLCATSREAGYSNQPQHFGDGTRLSIL.

This rearrangement joins TRBV24-1 to TRBJ1-1; perhaps TRBD1 as D (6 bases). Germline CDR1 is KGHDR and CDR2 is SFDVKD. This CDR3 is built from 13 residues. V dropped 2 bases and J dropped 6 bases, with 9 bases sitting between them. This CDR3 reads CATSDYKGAEAFF. The CDR3 coding sequence is TGTGCCACCAGTGATTATAAGGGGGCTGAAGCTTTCTTT.

This clone was detected once. The chain employs TRBV9 and TRBJ2-1; tentative D call: TRBD1 (5 bases). Trimming took 0 bases from V and 5 from J, leaving 12 bases between them. CDR1 is SGDLS, CDR2 YYNGEE, per germline. The CDR3 has 15 amino acids. The CDR3 spells CASSVGSGLHNEQFF. CDR3 nucleotides: TGTGCCAGCAGCGTAGGGTCAGGGCTCCACAATGAGCAGTTCTTC.

The chain couples TRBV9 to TRBJ2-7, with D tentatively TRBD2 (5 bases). Germline V gene sequence: CDR1 SGDLS, CDR2 YYNGEE. Trimming removed 3 bases at V and 3 bases at J, with 10 bases between. CDR3 length: 13 amino acids. In DNA form, the CDR3 reads TGTGCCAGCAGCGCACCAAGCGGCTACGAGCAGTACTTC. Encoded protein: CASSAPSGYEQYF.

V and J are TRBV18 and TRBJ1-1, with 8 bases lining up with TRBD1. J gave up 2 bases and V 2 bases, and 1 base lay outside the gene matches. Germline V gives CDR1 KGHSH, CDR2 LQKENI. This CDR3 contains 14 residues. CDR3 sequence reads: CASSPGQGNTEAFF. Written as DNA, the CDR3 is TGTGCCAGCTCACCAGGACAGGGTAACACTGAAGCTTTCTTT.

The J gene is TRBJ2-1, the V gene TRBV10-1, with D maybe TRBD2 (6 bases). Trimming stripped 4 bases from V and 7 bases from J, with 14 bases between. CDR1 WNHNN and CDR2 SYGVQD come from the germline V gene (reference sequence). The CDR3 is 14 residues long. The CDR3 nucleotides read TGCGCCAGCAGTGGGGACTTATTAAGGAATGAGCAGTTCTTC. This gives the protein CASSGDLLRNEQFF.

The V gene is TRBV21-1, the J gene TRBJ2-5; the tabulated D call, TRBD1, remains unverified against the DNA. TRBV21-1 has pseudogene status. The length of the CDR3 is 14 residues. For the CDR3, the DNA is TGTGCCAGCAGCAAAGACAGGCCGGGAGAGACCCAGTACTTC. Its translation is CASSKDRPGETQYF.

CDR3 coding DNA: TGTGCCAGCAGCCAGCAACTAGCGGGGTCTAGCACAGATACGCAGTATTTT. Translating it yields CASSQQLAGSSTDTQYF. The J gene is TRBJ2-3, the V gene TRBV4-2; 10 nucleotides line up with TRBD2. The germline V gene has CDR1 LGHNA and CDR2 YNFKEQ. The CDR3 consists of 17 residues. With V trimmed by 3 bases and J by 0 bases, 6 bases remained unmatched.

This chain connects TRBV5-1 to TRBJ1-5; a weak D match, TRBD1 (5 bases). The CDR3 extends over 15 amino acids. Trimming took 0 bases from V and 4 from J, leaving 11 bases between them. In germline, CDR1 is SGHRS, CDR2 YFSETQ. The CDR3 DNA reads as TGCGCCAGCAGCTTGGTAGGGCGGACAAATCAGCCCCAGCATTTT. As protein: CASSLVGRTNQPQHF.

Only a few counts were recorded for this clone. The chain joins TRBV3-1 (or the pseudogene TRBV3-2) to TRBJ1-4; D is perhaps TRBD1 (5 bases). Trimming cost V 2 bases and J 8 bases, with 12 bases left between them. In germline, CDR1 is LGHDT, CDR2 YNNKEL (reference sequence). The CDR3 is 14 amino acids. CDR3 nucleotide sequence: TGTGCCAGCAGCCAAAGGACATACGGAGAAAAACTGTTTTTT. Protein: CASSQRTYGEKLFF.

This chain connects TRBV13 to TRBJ2-3, with 12 bases lining up with TRBD2. Germline V gene lookup returns CDR1 PRHDT and CDR2 FYEKMQ (reference sequence). CDR3 size: 16 residues. V dropped 3 bases and J dropped 2; count of bases not matched to a gene: 3. CDR3 in amino acids: CASSFGLAGPTDTQYF. The CDR3 DNA reads as TGTGCCAGCAGCTTCGGACTAGCGGGACCCACAGATACGCAGTATTTT.

The CDR3 region is CASSLGHYSNTEAFF. Here the CDR3 DNA reads TGCGCCAGCAGCTTGGGCCACTATTCGAACACTGAAGCTTTCTTT. J is TRBJ1-1 and V is TRBV5-1; D is undetermined. V was clipped by 0 bases and J by 1 base, with 10 bases between them. This CDR3 is 15 amino acids long. Germline CDR1 reads SGHRS; CDR2 reads YFSETQ.

The chain links TRBV6-5 to TRBJ1-1, with 9 positions matching TRBD1. Germline V CDR1 and CDR2: MNHEY, SVGAGI. The CDR3 is made up of 15 amino acids. Germline trimming cut 3 bases from V and 7 bases from J; bases unmatched to any gene: 9. The CDR3 DNA is TGTGCCAGCAGTTATTCGGACAGGGGCATCCTTGAAGCTTTCTTT. It codes for CASSYSDRGILEAFF.

The chain recombines TRBV19 with TRBJ1-6; D gene ambiguous. Per germline, CDR1 LNHDA and CDR2 SQIVND (reference sequence). Trimming left V 3 bases short and J 8 bases short, with 5 bases between. The CDR3 has 12 amino acids. DNA for the CDR3: TGTGCCAGTAGTATCGGGGATTCACCCCTCCACTTT. It yields the protein CASSIGDSPLHF.

This CDR3 is CASSEINRGLNSPLHF. The CDR3 nucleotides read TGTGCCAGCAGTGAAATCAACCGGGGTCTAAATTCACCCCTCCACTTT. The rearrangement uses TRBV6-1 and TRBJ1-6; no clear D gene. The V and J ends lost 2 bases and 7 bases respectively, with 15 bases between them. The CDR3 sequence is 16 residues long. Per the germline V gene, CDR1 is MNHNS and CDR2 is SASEGT.

CDR3 DNA sequence: TGTGCCAGCAGCCAAGATTACAGAAAGCAGTACTTC. This gives the protein CASSQDYRKQYF. The V and J genes are TRBV3-1 (or the pseudogene TRBV3-2) and TRBJ2-7; D is ambiguous. The germline CDR1 and CDR2 sequences are LGHDT and YNNKEL (reference sequence). The CDR3 has 12 residues. Between the trimmed V and J ends, which lost 0 bases and 8 bases, there was a span of 8 bases.

The chain uses TRBV11-2 and TRBJ2-7; no clear D gene. The CDR3 totals 15 residues. The V end lost 0 bases, the J end lost 0 bases, and 9 bases lay between the germline ends. In germline, CDR1 is SGHAT, CDR2 FQNNGV. The CDR3: CASSLDAGYSYEQYF. CDR3 bases: TGTGCCAGCAGCTTAGACGCAGGTTACTCCTACGAGCAGTACTTC.

V and J are TRBV25-1 and TRBJ2-3; 9 bases align to TRBD2. The germline CDR1 and CDR2 sequences are MGHDK and SYGVNS. The CDR3 is 14 amino acids. Losses at the gene ends were 5 bases for V and 0 bases for J; bases not matched to a gene: 0. For the CDR3, the DNA is TGTGCCAGCAGTCTAGCGGGGAGCACAGATACGCAGTATTTT. Translating gives CASSLAGSTDTQYF.

The J gene is TRBJ2-2, the V gene TRBV28; 10 bases match TRBD2. The CDR3 loop spans 16 amino acids. With V trimmed by 2 bases and J by 4 bases, 4 bases remained unmatched. Germline CDR1 is MDHEN and CDR2 is SYDVKM. The DNA of the CDR3 is TGTGCCAGCAGTTTAACTAGCGGGGCATCCACCGGGGAGCTGTTTTTT. The encoded protein is CASSLTSGASTGELFF. Looking up the rest from reference TRBV28 and TRBJ2-2 gives the full variable domain: DVKVTQSSRYLVKRTGEKVFLECVQDMDHENMFWYRQDPGLGLRLIYFSYDVKMKEKGDIPEGYSVSREKKERFSLILESASTNQTSMYLCASSLTSGASTGELFFGEGSRLTVL.

Only one count was recorded for this clone. The chain recombines TRBV7-9 with TRBJ2-1; no clear D gene. CDR1 and CDR2 (germline): SEHNR, FQNEAQ (reference sequence). Trimming pared 1 base from V and 2 bases from J, leaving 6 bases between. This CDR3 is built from 14 residues. CDR3: CASSLVATYNEQFF. The CDR3 nucleotides read TGTGCCAGCAGCTTAGTAGCCACCTACAATGAGCAGTTCTTC.

This sequence joins TRBV18 and TRBJ2-7; TRBD1 agrees at 9 bases. This CDR3 has 16 amino acids. The germline CDR1 and CDR2 sequences are KGHSH and LQKENI. After removal of 1 base from V and 2 bases from J, the junction contained 6 bases not matched to a gene. The DNA of the CDR3 is TGTGCCAGCTCACCACAGCCGGGACAGGGAACCTACGAGCAGTACTTC. Translation gives CASSPQPGQGTYEQYF. Complete variable domain (other parts from reference TRBV18 and TRBJ2-7): NAGVMQNPRHLVRRRGQEARLRCSPMKGHSHVYWYRQLPEEGLKFMVYLQKENIIDESGMPKERFSAEFPKEGPSILRIQQVVRGDSAAYFCASSPQPGQGTYEQYFGPGTRLTVT.

The CDR3 sequence is CASSDLVDWSSYNSPLHF. The CDR3 nucleotides are TGCGCCAGCAGTGATCTAGTTGATTGGAGCTCCTATAATTCACCCCTCCACTTT. The chain couples TRBV10-1 to TRBJ1-6; D unclear. Trimming shortened V by 3 bases and J by 0 bases, and 15 bases separated the two germline ends. The germline V gene has CDR1 WNHNN and CDR2 SYGVQD (reference sequence). CDR3 length: 18 amino acids.